This T cell receptor beta chain was observed in a study of blood T cells in healthy people across ages. Overall study results and limits: There were more naive CD4+ cells and higher diversity in long-lived donors than in aged donors.

A word on this clonotype: The target antigen is unknown.

The V gene's germline CDR1 is SQVTM and CDR2 ANQGSEA. The CDR3 totals 12 residues. Together with a sample-barcoded 5' primer, a J-beta primer mix was included in a second PCR lasting roughly 6 to 12 cycles. The study obtained at least 2.5 million CDR3-containing paired-end reads from every sample. TCRdb used MiXCR to reprocess the 5' RACE reads, holding one entry per CDR3 protein. The sample contains hundreds of thousands of distinct CDR3 sequences, 22% of which appear only once. Material for sequencing was blood. The sequence was collected from a man between 65 and 85 years old in good health. V usage is TRBV29-1 and J usage is TRBJ2-7, with D possibly being TRBD1 or TRBD2 (5 bases each). The assigned J gene may be wrong: the sequence end matches TRBJ2-1 better. The CDR3 loop reads CSGQGRPNTQFF. Here the CDR3 DNA reads TGCAGCGGTCAGGGACGCCCGAACACTCAGTTCTTC.